A single sample is the source of the 4 T cell receptor beta chains below, sequenced in a study of identical twins. TCRdb reanalysed the 5' RACE reads using MiXCR and keeps one entry per CDR3 protein. The table shows 1.5 million to 2 million distinct CDR3 sequences, with more than 30% occurring only once. The sequenced material came from cord blood. These receptors originate from a newborn girl in good health.

This clonotype was seen only a few times. This sequence joins TRBV5-1 and TRBJ2-3; 14 positions match TRBD2. The CDR3 covers 17 residues. Germline-derived CDR1 and CDR2 are SGHRS and YFSETQ. V dropped 3 bases and J dropped 13; count of bases not matched to a gene: 16. CDR3 residues: CASSSPLPGLAGALEYF. Here the CDR3 DNA reads TGCGCCAGCAGCTCCCCTCTCCCGGGACTAGCGGGAGCTTTGGAGTATTTT.

This clonotype was seen just once. Because the CDR3's place on the DNA is in doubt, the DNA is left out and the CDR3 is given as listed by TCRdb. The J gene is TRBJ1-4, the V gene TRBV12-3 or TRBV12-4; the table assigns TRBD1, which was not confirmed against the DNA. The CDR3 is 15 residues long, counting both termini. CDR3 loop: CASSWATGSNEKPFF.

This clonotype showed up just a few times. V usage is TRBV14 and J usage is TRBJ2-1; tentatively, D is TRBD2 (6 bases). CDR1 is SGHDN, CDR2 FVKESK, per germline. CDR3 length: 20 residues. The V and J ends lost 4 bases and 0 bases respectively, with 25 bases between them. This chain's CDR3 is CASSRGRDSHAYGSYNEQFF. The CDR3 DNA is TGTGCCAGCAGCCGGGGACGGGACTCCCACGCTTATGGCTCCTACAATGAGCAGTTCTTC.

Only a few counts were recorded for this clonotype. J is TRBJ1-2 and V is TRBV20-1; D gene unclear. Looked up from germline, CDR1 is DFQATT and CDR2 is SNEGSKA (reference sequence). The CDR3 spans 14 residues. The V and J ends lost 0 bases and 0 bases respectively, with 8 bases between them. The CDR3 DNA sequence: TGCAGTGCTAGAGAACAGCTAGCTAACTATGGCTACACCTTC. Amino acid sequence: CSAREQLANYGYTF.